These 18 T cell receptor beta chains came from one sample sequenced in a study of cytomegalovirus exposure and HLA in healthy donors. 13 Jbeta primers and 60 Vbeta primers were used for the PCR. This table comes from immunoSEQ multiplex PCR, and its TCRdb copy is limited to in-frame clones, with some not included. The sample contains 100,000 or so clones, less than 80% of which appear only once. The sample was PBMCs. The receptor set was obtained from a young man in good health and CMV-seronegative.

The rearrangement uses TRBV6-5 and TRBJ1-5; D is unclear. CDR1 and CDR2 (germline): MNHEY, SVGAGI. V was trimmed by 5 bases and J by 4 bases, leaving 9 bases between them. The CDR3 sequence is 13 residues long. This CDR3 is CASSLTLNQPQHF. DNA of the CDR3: TGTGCCAGCAGTCTAACCCTGAATCAGCCCCAGCATTTT.

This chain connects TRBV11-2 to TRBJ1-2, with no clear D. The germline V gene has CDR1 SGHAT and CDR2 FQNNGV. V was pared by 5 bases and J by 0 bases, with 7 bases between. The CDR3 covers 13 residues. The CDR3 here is CASSPPANYGYTF. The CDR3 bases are TGTGCCAGCAGCCCCCCCGCTAACTATGGCTACACCTTC.

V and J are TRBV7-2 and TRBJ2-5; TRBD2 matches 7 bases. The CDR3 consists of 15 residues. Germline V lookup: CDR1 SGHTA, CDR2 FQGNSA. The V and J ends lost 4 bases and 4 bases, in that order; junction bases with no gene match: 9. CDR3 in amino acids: CASSSSMAGAETQYF. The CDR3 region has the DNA TGTGCCAGCAGCTCGTCAATGGCGGGAGCAGAGACCCAGTACTTC.

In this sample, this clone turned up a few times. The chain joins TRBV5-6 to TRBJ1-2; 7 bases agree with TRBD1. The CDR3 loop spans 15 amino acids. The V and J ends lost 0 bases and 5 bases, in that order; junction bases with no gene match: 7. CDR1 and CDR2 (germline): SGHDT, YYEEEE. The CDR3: CASSLDRGPLYGYTF. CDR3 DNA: TGTGCCAGCAGCTTGGACAGGGGCCCGTTATATGGCTACACCTTC.

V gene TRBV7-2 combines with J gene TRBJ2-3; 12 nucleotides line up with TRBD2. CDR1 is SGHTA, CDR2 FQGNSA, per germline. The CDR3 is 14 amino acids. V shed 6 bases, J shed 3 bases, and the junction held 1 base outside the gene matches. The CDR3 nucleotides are TGTGCCAGCAGAGGACTAGCGGGGACAGATACGCAGTATTTT. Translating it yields CASRGLAGTDTQYF. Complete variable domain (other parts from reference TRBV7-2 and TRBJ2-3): GAGVSQSPSNKVTEKGKDVELRCDPISGHTALYWYRQSLGQGLEFLIYFQGNSAPDKSGLPSDRFSAERTGGSVSTLTIQRTQQEDSAVYLCASRGLAGTDTQYFGPGTRLTVL.

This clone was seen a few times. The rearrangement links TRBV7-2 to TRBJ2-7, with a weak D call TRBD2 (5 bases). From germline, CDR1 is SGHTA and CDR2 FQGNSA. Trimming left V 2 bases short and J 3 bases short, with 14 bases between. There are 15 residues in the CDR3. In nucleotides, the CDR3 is TGTGCCAGCAGCTTATTTCCGGAGGCTTACTACGAGCAGTACTTC. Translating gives CASSLFPEAYYEQYF. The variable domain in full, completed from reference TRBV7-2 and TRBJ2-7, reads GAGVSQSPSNKVTEKGKDVELRCDPISGHTALYWYRQSLGQGLEFLIYFQGNSAPDKSGLPSDRFSAERTGGSVSTLTIQRTQQEDSAVYLCASSLFPEAYYEQYFGPGTRLTVT.

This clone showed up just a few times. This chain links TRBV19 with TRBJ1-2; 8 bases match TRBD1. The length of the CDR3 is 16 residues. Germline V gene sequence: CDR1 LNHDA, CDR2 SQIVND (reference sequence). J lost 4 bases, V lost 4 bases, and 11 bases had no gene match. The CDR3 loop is CASSSFGQGRGYGYTF. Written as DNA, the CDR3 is TGTGCCAGTAGTAGTTTCGGACAGGGCAGAGGCTATGGCTACACCTTC.

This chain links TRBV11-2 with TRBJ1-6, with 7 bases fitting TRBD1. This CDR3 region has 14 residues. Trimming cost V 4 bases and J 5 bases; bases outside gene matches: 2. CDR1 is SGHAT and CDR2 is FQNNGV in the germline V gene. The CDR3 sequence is CASSSGQNNSPLHF. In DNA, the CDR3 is TGTGCCAGCAGCTCGGGACAGAATAATTCACCCCTCCACTTT.

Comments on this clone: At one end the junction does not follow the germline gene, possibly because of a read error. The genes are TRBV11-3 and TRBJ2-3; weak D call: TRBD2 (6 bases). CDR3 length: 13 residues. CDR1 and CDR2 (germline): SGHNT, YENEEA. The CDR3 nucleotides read TGTGCCAGCAGTTTAGGCGGGGCAGATACGCAGTATTTT. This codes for CASSLGGADTQYF.

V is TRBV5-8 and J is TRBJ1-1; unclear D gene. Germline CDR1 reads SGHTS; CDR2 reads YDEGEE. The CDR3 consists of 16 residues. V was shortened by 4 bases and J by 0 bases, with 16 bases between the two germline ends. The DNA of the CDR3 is TGTGCCAGCAGCGATGACGCATACGGGGTGAACACTGAAGCTTTCTTT. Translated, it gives CASSDDAYGVNTEAFF.

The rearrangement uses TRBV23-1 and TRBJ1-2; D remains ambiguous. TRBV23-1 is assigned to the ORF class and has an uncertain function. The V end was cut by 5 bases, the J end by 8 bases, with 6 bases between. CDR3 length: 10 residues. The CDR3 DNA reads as TGCGCCAGCAGTGGGCAGGGCTACACCTTC. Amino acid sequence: CASSGQGYTF.

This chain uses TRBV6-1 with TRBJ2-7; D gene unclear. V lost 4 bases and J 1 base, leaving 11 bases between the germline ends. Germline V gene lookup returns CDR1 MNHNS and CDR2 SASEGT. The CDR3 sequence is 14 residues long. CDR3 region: CASSGADPSYEQYF. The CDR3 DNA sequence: TGTGCCAGCAGTGGCGCCGATCCTTCCTACGAGCAGTACTTC.

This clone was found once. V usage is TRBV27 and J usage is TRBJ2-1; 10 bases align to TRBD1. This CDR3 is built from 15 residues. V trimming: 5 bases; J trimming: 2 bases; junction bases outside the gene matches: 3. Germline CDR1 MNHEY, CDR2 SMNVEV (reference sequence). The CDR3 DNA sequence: TGTGCCAGCAGTCTCGGGACAGGGGCCTACAATGAGCAGTTCTTC. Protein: CASSLGTGAYNEQFF.

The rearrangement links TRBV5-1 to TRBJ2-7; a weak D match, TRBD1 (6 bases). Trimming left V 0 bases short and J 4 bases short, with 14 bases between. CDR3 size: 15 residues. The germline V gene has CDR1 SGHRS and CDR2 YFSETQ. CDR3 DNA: TGCGCCAGCAGCTTGGGGTTGGACAGCTGGTACGAGCAGTACTTC. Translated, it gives CASSLGLDSWYEQYF. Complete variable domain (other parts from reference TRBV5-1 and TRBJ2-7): KAGVTQTPRYLIKTRGQQVTLSCSPISGHRSVSWYQQTPGQGLQFLFEYFSETQRNKGNFPGRFSGRQFSNSRSEMNVSTLELGDSALYLCASSLGLDSWYEQYFGPGTRLTVT.

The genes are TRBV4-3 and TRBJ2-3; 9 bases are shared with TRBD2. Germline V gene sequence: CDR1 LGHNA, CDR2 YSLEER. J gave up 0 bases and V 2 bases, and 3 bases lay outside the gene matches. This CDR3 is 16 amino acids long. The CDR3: CASSQRLAASTDTQYF. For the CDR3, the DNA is TGCGCCAGCAGCCAAAGACTAGCGGCGAGCACAGATACGCAGTATTTT.

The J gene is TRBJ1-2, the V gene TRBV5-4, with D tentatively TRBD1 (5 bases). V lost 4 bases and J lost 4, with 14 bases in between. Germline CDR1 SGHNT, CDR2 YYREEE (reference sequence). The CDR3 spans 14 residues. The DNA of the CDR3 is TGTGCCAGCAGCCCCTATGGCGGGACCTATGGCTACACCTTC. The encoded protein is CASSPYGGTYGYTF. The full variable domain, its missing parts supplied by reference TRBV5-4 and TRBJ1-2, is ETGVTQSPTHLIKTRGQQVTLRCSSQSGHNTVSWYQQALGQGPQFIFQYYREEENGRGNFPPRFSGLQFPNYSSELNVNALELDDSALYLCASSPYGGTYGYTFGSGTRLTVV.

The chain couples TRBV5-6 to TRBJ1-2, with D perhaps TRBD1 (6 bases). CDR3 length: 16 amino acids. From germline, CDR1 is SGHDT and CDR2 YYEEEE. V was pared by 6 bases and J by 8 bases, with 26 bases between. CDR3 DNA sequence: TGTGCCAGCACCCCGGTGGATTCGTGGGACAAGGGAGGCTACACCTTC. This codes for CASTPVDSWDKGGYTF.

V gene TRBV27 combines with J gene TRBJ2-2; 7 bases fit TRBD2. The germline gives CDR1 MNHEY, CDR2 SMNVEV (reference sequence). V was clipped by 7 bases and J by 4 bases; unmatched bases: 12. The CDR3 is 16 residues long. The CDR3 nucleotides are TGTGCCAGCACCTCCCCTGGGAGGGCCGGCACCGGGGAGCTGTTTTTT. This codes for CASTSPGRAGTGELFF.